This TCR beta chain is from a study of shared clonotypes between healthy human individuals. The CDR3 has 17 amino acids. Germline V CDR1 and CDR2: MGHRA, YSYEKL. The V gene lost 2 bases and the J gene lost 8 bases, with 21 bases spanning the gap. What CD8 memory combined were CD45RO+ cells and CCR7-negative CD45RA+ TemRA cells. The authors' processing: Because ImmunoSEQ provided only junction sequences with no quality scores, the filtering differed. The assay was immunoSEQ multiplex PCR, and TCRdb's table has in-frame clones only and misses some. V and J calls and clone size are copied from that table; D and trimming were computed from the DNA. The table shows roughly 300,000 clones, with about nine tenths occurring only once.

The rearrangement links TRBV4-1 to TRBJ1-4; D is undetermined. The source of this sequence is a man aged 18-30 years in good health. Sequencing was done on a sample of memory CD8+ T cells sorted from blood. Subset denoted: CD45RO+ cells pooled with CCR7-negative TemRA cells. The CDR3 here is CASSQPQRRGRREKLFF. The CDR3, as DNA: TGCGCCAGCAGCCAACCGCAAAGGAGAGGTCGGCGCGAAAAACTGTTTTTT.